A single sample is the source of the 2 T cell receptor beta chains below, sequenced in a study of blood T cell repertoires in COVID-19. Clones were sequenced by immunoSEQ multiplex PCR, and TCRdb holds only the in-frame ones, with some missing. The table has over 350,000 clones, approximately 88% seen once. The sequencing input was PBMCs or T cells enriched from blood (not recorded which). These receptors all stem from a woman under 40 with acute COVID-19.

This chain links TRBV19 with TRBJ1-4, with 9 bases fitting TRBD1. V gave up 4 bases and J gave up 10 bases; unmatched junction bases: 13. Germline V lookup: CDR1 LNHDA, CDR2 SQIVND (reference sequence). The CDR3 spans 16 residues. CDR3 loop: CASSNPYRGRTGKLFF. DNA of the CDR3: TGTGCCAGTAGTAACCCTTACAGGGGGCGCACTGGAAAACTGTTTTTT.

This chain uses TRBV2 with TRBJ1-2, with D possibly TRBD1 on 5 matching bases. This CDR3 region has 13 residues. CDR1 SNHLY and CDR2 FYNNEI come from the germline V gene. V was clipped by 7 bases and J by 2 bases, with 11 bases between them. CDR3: CASIWQGNYGYTF. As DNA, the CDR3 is TGTGCCAGCATATGGCAGGGAAACTATGGCTACACCTTC.